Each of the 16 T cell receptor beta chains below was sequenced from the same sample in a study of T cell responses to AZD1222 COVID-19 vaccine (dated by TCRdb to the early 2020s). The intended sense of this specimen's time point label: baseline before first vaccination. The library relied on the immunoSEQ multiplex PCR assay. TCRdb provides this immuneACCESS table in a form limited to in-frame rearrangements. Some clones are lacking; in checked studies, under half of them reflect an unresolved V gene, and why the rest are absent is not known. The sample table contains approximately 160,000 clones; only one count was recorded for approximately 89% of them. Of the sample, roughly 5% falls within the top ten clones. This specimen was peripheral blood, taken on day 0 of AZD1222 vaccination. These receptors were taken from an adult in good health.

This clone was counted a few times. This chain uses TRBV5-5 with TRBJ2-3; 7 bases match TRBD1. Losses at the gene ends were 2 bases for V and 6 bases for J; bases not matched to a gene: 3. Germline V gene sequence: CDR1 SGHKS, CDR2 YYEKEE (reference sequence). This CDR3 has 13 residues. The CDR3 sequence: CASSFQQGDTQYF. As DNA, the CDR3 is TGTGCCAGCAGCTTCCAACAGGGGGATACGCAGTATTTT. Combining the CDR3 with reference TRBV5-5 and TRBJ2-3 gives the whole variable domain DAGVTQSPTHLIKTRGQQVTLRCSPISGHKSVSWYQQVLGQGPQFIFQYYEKEERGRGNFPDRFSARQFPNYSSELNVNALLLGDSALYLCASSFQQGDTQYFGPGTRLTVL.

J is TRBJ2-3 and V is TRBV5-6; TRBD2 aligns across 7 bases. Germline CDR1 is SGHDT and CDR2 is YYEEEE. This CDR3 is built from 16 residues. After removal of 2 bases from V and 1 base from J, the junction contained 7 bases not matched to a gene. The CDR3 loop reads CASSLGGGWGTDTQYF. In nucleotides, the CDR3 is TGTGCCAGCAGCTTAGGCGGGGGATGGGGCACAGATACGCAGTATTTT.

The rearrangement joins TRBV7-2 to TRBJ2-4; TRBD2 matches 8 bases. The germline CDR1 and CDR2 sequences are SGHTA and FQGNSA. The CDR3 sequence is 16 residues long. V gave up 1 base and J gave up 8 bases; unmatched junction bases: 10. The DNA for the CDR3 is TGTGCCAGCAGCTTAGGGCCCCCGGGGGGGTGGGACATTCAGTACTTC. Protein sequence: CASSLGPPGGWDIQYF.

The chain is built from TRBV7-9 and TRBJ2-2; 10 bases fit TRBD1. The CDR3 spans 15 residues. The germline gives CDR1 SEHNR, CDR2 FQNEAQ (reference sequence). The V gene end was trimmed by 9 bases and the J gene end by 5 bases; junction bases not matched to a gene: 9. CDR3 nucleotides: TGTGCCAGTATCTCCGGGACAGGGGTTACCGGGGAGCTGTTTTTT. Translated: CASISGTGVTGELFF.

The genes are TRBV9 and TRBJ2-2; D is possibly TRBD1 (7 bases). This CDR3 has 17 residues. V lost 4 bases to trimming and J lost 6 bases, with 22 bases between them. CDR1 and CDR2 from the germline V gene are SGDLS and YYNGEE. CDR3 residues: CASSPNSGGRQPGELFF. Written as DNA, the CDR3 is TGTGCCAGCAGCCCTAACTCAGGGGGGAGGCAACCCGGGGAGCTGTTTTTT.

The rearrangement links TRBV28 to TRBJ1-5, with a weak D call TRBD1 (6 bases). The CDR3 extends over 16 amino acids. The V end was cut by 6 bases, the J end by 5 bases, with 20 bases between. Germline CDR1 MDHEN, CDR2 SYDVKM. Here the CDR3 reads CASSPRGTRGYQPQHF. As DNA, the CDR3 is TGTGCCAGCAGCCCTAGAGGGACAAGGGGATATCAGCCCCAGCATTTT.

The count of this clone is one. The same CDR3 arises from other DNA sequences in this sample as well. CDR3 amino acids: CASSPGSNQPQHF. The CDR3 nucleotides are TGTGCCAGCTCACCAGGATCCAATCAGCCCCAGCATTTT. This chain uses TRBV18 with TRBJ1-5; D gene ambiguous. V was clipped by 2 bases and J by 3 bases, with 5 bases between them. CDR1 KGHSH and CDR2 LQKENI come from the germline V gene. The length of the CDR3 is 13 residues.

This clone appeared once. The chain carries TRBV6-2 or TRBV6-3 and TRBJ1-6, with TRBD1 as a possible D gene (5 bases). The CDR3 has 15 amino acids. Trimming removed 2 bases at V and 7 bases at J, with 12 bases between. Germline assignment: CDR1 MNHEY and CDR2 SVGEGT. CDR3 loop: CASSYLRDGNSPLHF. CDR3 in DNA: TGTGCCAGCAGTTACCTGAGGGACGGGAATTCACCCCTCCACTTT.

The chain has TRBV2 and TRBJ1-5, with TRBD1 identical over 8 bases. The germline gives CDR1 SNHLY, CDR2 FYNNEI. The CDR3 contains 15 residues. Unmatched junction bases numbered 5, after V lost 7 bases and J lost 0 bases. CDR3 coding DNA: TGTGCCAGCAAAGCGACAGGGGTTAGCAATCAGCCCCAGCATTTT. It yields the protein CASKATGVSNQPQHF.

In DNA, the CDR3 is TGTGCCAGCACCCCGTCGTTGGACAGGGGAGACGGCTACACCTTC. It codes for CASTPSLDRGDGYTF. This chain links TRBV7-9 with TRBJ1-2; 9 bases agree with TRBD1. V gave up 7 bases and J gave up 8 bases; unmatched junction bases: 14. The CDR3 covers 15 residues. Per germline, CDR1 SEHNR and CDR2 FQNEAQ (reference sequence).

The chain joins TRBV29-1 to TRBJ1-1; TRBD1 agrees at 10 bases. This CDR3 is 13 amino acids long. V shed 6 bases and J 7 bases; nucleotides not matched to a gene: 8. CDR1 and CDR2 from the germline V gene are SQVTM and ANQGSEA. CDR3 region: CSVGTGDFSEAFF. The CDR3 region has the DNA TGCAGCGTAGGGACAGGGGATTTTAGTGAAGCTTTCTTT.

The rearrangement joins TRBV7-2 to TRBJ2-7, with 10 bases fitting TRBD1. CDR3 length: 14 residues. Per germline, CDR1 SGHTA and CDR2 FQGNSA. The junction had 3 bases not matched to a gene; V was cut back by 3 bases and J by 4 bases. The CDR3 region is CASSLTGGHYEQYF. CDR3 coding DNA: TGTGCCAGCAGCTTGACAGGGGGCCATTACGAGCAGTACTTC.

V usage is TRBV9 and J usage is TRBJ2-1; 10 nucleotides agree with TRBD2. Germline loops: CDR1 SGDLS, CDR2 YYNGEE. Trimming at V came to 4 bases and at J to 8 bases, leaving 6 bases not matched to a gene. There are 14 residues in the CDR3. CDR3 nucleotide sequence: TGTGCCAGCAGCACCTCCGGGACTAGCGATGAGCAGTTCTTC. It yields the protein CASSTSGTSDEQFF.

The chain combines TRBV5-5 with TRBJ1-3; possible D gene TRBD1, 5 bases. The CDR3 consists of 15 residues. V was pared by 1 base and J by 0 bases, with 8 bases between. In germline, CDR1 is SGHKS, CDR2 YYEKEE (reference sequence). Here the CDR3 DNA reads TGTGCCAGCAGCTTGTCTGACAGCTCTGGAAACACCATATATTTT. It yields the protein CASSLSDSSGNTIYF.

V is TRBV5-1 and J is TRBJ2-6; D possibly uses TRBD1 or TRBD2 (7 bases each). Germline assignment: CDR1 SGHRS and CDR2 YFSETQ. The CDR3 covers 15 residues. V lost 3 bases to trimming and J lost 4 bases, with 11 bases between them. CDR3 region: CASSSRGGGANVLTF. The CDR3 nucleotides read TGCGCCAGCAGCTCCAGGGGGGGCGGGGCCAACGTCCTGACTTTC.

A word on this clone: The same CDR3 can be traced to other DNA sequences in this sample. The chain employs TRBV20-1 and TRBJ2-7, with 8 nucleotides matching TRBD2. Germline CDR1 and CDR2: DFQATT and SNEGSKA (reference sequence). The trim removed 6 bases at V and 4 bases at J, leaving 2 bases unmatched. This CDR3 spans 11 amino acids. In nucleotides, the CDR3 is TGCAGTGCCACTAGCGGATACGAGCAGTACTTC. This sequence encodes CSATSGYEQYF.